This record looks at one T cell receptor (beta chain) sequence and its context. These data come from a study of cytomegalovirus exposure and HLA in healthy donors. 60 Vbeta and 13 Jbeta primers were used in PCR. Some clones are missing from TCRdb's copy, which holds only in-frame ones; the method was immunoSEQ multiplex PCR. The profile shows about 130,000 clones, roughly 72% of them singletons. Germline V CDR1 and CDR2: MNHEY, SMNVEV (reference sequence). V lost 3 bases to trimming and J lost 4 bases, with 18 bases between them. This CDR3 is built from 16 residues. V is TRBV27 and J is TRBJ1-2; D not certain. The sample was PBMCs. The origin of this receptor is a woman in her fifties or sixties in good health and CMV-seronegative. The DNA for the CDR3 is TGTGCCAGCAGTTTTGAACAGTCTCTCAACCTCTATGGCTACACCTTC. This sequence encodes CASSFEQSLNLYGYTF.